This T cell receptor (beta chain) originates from a study of response to subunit inactivated influenza vaccine. TCRdb ran MiXCR on the RT-PCR reads and lists one entry per CDR3 protein. The sample holds about 190,000 distinct CDR3 sequences, roughly 14% seen once. Notes on the study in general: Researchers suggested that each seasonal influenza vaccination recruits few new T cells.

About this clonotype: The target antigen is unknown.

The CDR3 runs 17 residues. V was pared by 3 bases and J by 1 base, with 6 bases of the junction left unmatched. Germline V gives CDR1 KGHDR, CDR2 SFDVKD. Material: CD8+ T cells sorted from PBMCs, obtained less than 6 days after vaccination. The TCR sequence derives from a man aged 50-60 years who received an inactivated influenza vaccine. This rearrangement joins TRBV24-1 to TRBJ2-5; 11 nucleotides align to TRBD2. Here the CDR3 DNA reads TGTGCCACCAGTGATAGAGGACTAGCGGGCCCCCAAGAGACCCAGTACTTC. Translated: CATSDRGLAGPQETQYF.